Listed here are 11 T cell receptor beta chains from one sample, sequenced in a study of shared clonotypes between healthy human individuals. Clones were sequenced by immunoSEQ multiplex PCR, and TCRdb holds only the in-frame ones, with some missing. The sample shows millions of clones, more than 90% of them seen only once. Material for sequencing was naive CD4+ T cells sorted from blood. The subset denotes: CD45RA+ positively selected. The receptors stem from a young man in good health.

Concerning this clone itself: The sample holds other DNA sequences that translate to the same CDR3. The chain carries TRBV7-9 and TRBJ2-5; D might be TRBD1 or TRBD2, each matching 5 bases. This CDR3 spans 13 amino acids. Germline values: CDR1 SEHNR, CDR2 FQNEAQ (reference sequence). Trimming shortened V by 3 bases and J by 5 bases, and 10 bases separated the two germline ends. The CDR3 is CASSLAGTETQYF. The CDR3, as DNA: TGTGCCAGCAGCTTGGCAGGGACGGAGACCCAGTACTTC.

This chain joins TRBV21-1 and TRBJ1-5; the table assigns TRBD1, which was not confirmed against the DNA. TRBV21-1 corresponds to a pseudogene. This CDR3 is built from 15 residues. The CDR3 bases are TGTGCCAGCAGCAAAGACAGGGTGGAGGTACAGCCCCAGCATTTT. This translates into CASSKDRVEVQPQHF.

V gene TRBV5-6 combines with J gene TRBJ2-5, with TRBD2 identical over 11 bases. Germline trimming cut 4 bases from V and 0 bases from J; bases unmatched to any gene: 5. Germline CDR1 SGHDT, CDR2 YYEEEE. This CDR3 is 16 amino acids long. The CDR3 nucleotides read TGTGCCAGCAGCGAGACTAGCGGGATGTACCAAGAGACCCAGTACTTC. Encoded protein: CASSETSGMYQETQYF.

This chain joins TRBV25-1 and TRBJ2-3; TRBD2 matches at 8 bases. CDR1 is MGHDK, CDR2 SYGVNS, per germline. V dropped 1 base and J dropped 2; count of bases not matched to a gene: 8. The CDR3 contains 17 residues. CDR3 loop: CASSELRAGVPTDTQYF. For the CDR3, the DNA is TGTGCCAGCAGTGAATTAAGAGCGGGAGTACCCACAGATACGCAGTATTTT.

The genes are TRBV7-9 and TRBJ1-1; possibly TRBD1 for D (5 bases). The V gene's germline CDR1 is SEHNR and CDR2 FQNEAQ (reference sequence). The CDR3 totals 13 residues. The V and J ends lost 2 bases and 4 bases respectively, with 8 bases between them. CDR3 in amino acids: CASSLLGVTEAFF. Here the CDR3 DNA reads TGTGCCAGCAGCTTATTGGGGGTCACTGAAGCTTTCTTT.

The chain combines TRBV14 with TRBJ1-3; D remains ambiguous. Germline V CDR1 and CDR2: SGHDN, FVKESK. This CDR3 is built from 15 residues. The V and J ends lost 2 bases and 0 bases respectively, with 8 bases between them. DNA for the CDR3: TGTGCCAGCAGCCAACTGCCGAGCTCTGGAAACACCATATATTTT. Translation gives CASSQLPSSGNTIYF.

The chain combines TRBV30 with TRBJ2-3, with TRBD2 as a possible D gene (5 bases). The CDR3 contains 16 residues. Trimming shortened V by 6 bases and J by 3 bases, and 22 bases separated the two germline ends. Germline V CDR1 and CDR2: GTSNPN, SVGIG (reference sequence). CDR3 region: CACHLGSRRTTDTQYF. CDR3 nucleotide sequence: TGTGCCTGCCACTTGGGCAGCCGGCGGACTACAGATACGCAGTATTTT.

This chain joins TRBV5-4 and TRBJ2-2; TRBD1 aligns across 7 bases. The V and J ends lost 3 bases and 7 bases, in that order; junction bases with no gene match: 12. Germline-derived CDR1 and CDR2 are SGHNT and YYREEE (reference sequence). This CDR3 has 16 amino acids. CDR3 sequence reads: CASSSGQLNRRGELFF. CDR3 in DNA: TGTGCCAGCAGCTCGGGACAGCTCAATAGACGCGGGGAGCTGTTTTTT.

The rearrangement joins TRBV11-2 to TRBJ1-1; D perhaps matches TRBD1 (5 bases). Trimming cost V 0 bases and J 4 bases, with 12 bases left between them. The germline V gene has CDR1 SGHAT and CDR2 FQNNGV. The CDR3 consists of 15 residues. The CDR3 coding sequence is TGTGCCAGCAGCTTAGACGGGGCCAAGGGCACTGAAGCTTTCTTT. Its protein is CASSLDGAKGTEAFF.

The CDR3 nucleotides are TGTGCCAGCAGTTTATCGCGGGTCAGCGAGACCCAGTACTTC. It encodes CASSLSRVSETQYF. This chain links TRBV28 with TRBJ2-5; tentatively, D is TRBD2 (5 bases). The V end lost 1 base, the J end lost 5 bases, and 11 bases lay between the germline ends. The germline V gene encodes CDR1 MDHEN and CDR2 SYDVKM. This CDR3 has 14 residues.

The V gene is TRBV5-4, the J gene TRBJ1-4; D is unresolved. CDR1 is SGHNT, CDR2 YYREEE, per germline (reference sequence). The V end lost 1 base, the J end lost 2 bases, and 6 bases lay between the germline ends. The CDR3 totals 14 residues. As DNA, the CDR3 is TGTGCCAGCAGCTTGATGAAGACTAATGAAAAACTGTTTTTT. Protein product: CASSLMKTNEKLFF.